A selection of T cell receptor beta chains follows, all from one sample in a study of response to subunit inactivated influenza vaccine. TCRdb ran MiXCR on the RT-PCR reads and lists one entry per CDR3 protein. The sample has about 500,000 distinct CDR3 sequences, approximately 15% seen once. The material was CD4+ T cells sorted from PBMCs, obtained roughly 24 months after vaccination. These receptors all stem from a man aged 50 to 69 who received an inactivated influenza vaccine. CDR3s include the opening cysteine and the closing phenylalanine or tryptophan. A D gene is named only where the DNA matches it firmly. Rows give clone size only sometimes, using once, few, many, or a class for an expanded clone.

- TRBJ2-1 TRBD2 TRBV7-2 CASSLGLAGGSEQFF TGTGCCAGCAGCCTCGGACTAGCGGGAGGGTCTGAGCAGTTCTTC
- TRBJ2-7 - TRBV20-1 CSASERPDYEQYF TGCAGTGCCAGTGAAAGACCCGACTACGAGCAGTACTTC
- TRBJ2-1 - TRBV12-3/TRBV12-4 CASSLAGLSYNEQFF TGTGCCAGCAGTTTAGCTGGACTTTCCTACAATGAGCAGTTCTTC
few TRBJ2-2 - TRBV7-2 CASSPRGGPRVTGELFF TGTGCCAGCAGCCCAAGAGGCGGGCCTCGGGTCACCGGGGAGCTGTTTTTT
few TRBJ2-1 - TRBV20-1 CSAPPGTLYNEQFF TGCAGTGCTCCGCCTGGGACACTCTACAATGAGCAGTTCTTC
- TRBJ2-5 - TRBV6-6 CASSPLWSETQYF TGTGCCAGCAGCCCCTTATGGTCAGAGACCCAGTACTTC
- TRBJ2-1 TRBD1 TRBV12-3/TRBV12-4 CASSPRTGLGQFF TGTGCCAGCAGTCCAAGGACAGGACTGGGGCAGTTCTTC
few TRBJ2-5 - TRBV4-2 CASSQGPGAGETQYF TGTGCCAGCAGCCAAGGTCCGGGGGCGGGGGAGACCCAGTACTTC
few TRBJ1-4 - TRBV20-1 CSARDRSRRGKLFF TGCAGTGCTAGAGATCGGTCACGACGCGGAAAACTGTTTTTT
few TRBJ2-2 TRBD2 TRBV6-8 CASRDQGLAEEGELTGELFF TGTGCCAGCAGGGATCAGGGACTAGCGGAGGAAGGAGAATTAACCGGGGAGCTGTTTTTT
- TRBJ2-7 TRBD2 TRBV20-1 CSARALAGEREQYF TGCAGTGCTAGGGCCCTAGCGGGGGAAAGGGAGCAGTACTTC
- TRBJ1-6 - TRBV7-8 CASSLAYWQGEGALHF TGTGCCAGCAGCTTAGCTTATTGGCAGGGTGAGGGGGCCCTCCACTTT
- TRBJ2-7 - TRBV12-5 CASGLAGSHEQYF TGTGCTAGTGGTTTGGCAGGAAGTCACGAGCAGTACTTC
- TRBJ1-1 TRBD1 TRBV9 CASSVGDRRSGGTEAFF TGTGCCAGCAGCGTAGGGGACAGACGTAGCGGTGGCACTGAAGCTTTCTTT
- TRBJ1-1 - TRBV6-2/TRBV6-3 CASRQIRRLTNTEAFF TGTGCCAGCAGGCAAATACGCAGGCTTACGAACACTGAAGCTTTCTTT
once TRBJ2-1 - TRBV4-2 CASSQGRPDNEQFF TGTGCCAGCAGCCAAGGGCGGCCTGACAATGAGCAGTTCTTC
many TRBJ2-3 - TRBV14 CASSQDRRTDTQYF TGTGCCAGCAGCCAGGACAGACGCACAGATACGCAGTATTTT
- TRBJ2-2 - TRBV7-2 CASSLDYSSGELFF TGTGCCAGCAGCTTAGATTATAGCTCCGGGGAGCTGTTTTTT
- TRBJ2-1 - TRBV24-1 CATSAAGTYNEQFF TGTGCCACCAGTGCGGCAGGTACCTACAATGAGCAGTTCTTC
- TRBJ1-4 TRBD1 TRBV5-1 CASSAGQGGEKLFF TGCGCCAGCAGCGCGGGACAGGGAGGCGAAAAACTGTTTTTT
few TRBJ2-3 TRBD2 TRBV11-2 CASTGRTSYTQYF TGTGCCAGCACCGGTCGGACTAGCTATACGCAGTATTTT
- TRBJ2-6 - TRBV7-2 CASSFPTYSGANVLTF TGTGCCAGCAGCTTCCCGACCTACTCTGGGGCCAACGTCCTGACTTTC
many TRBJ2-1 TRBD2 TRBV6-2/TRBV6-3 CASRTSRLAGEVNEQFF TGTGCCAGCAGAACGAGTAGACTAGCGGGAGAAGTCAATGAGCAGTTCTTC